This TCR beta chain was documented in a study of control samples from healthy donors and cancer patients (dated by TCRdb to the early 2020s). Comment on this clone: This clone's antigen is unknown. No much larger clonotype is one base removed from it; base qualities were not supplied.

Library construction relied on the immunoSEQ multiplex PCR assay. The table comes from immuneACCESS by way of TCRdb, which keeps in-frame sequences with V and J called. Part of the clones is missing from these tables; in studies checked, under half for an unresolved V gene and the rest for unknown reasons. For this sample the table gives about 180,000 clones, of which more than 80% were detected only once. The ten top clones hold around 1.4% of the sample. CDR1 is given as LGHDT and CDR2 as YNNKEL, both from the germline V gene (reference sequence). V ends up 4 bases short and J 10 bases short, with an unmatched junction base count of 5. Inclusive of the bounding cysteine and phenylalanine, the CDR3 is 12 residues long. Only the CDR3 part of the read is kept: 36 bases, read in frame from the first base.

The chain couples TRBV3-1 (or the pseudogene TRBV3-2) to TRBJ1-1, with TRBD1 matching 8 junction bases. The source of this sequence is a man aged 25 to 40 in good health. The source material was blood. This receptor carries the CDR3 CASSPTGVVAFF. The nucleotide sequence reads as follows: TGTGCCAGCAGCCCGACAGGGGTCGTAGCTTTCTTT.